A single sample is the source of the 23 T cell receptor beta chains below, sequenced in a study of vaccination and CD4 T cells after COVID-19. Treatment: roughly 10-day PBMC culture with coronavirus spike peptide pools or control peptides (ViraFEST assay). An Oncomine TCR Beta short-read assay was used to sequence the DNA from cultured CD4+ T cells. TCRdb independently ran MiXCR on the PCR reads; one entry per CDR3 protein. Seen here are 13,000 or so distinct CDR3 sequences, about 46% observed once, and the top ten hold roughly 15%. Their recognized antigens are unknown. Sequenced: CD4+ T cells from blood, cultured in vitro. All receptors come from a human donor who had recovered from COVID-19.

The chain uses TRBV7-9 and TRBJ2-2; no firm D call. V lost 7 bases to trimming and J lost 6 bases, with 15 bases between them. The CDR3 runs 14 residues. Germline lookup yields CDR1 SEHNR and CDR2 FQNEAQ (reference sequence). The CDR3 protein is CASKKVAFAGELFF. CDR3 DNA sequence: TGTGCCAGCAAAAAGGTGGCTTTCGCCGGGGAGCTGTTTTTT. Variable domain in full (rest from reference TRBV7-9 and TRBJ2-2): DTGVSQNPRHKITKRGQNVTFRCDPISEHNRLYWYRQTLGQGPEFLTYFQNEAQLEKSRLLSDRFSAERPKGSFSTLEIQRTEQGDSAMYLCASKKVAFAGELFFGEGSRLTVL.

The chain carries TRBV12-3 or TRBV12-4 and TRBJ1-2; 8 positions agree with TRBD1. J gave up 8 bases and V 3 bases, and 8 bases lay outside the gene matches. The CDR3 loop spans 14 amino acids. The CDR3 nucleotides are TGTGCCAGCAGTTTTTGGCAGGGGGCGCAGGGCTACACCTTC. This translates into CASSFWQGAQGYTF.

This chain joins TRBV7-9 and TRBJ1-2, with D hard to call. V lost 0 bases, J lost 5 bases, and 10 bases lay in between. There are 14 residues in the CDR3. The germline V gene encodes CDR1 SEHNR and CDR2 FQNEAQ (reference sequence). This chain's CDR3 is CASSLALDGYGYTF. CDR3 in DNA: TGTGCCAGCAGCTTAGCCCTGGACGGATATGGCTACACCTTC.

The V gene is TRBV11-2, the J gene TRBJ2-7, with TRBD1 matching 7 bases. Trimming removed 5 bases from V and 0 bases from J; junction bases left unmatched: 7. Germline lookup yields CDR1 SGHAT and CDR2 FQNNGV. The CDR3 sequence is 15 residues long. The CDR3 region is CASSTIRDSSYEQYF. In DNA, the CDR3 is TGTGCCAGCAGCACCATCCGGGACAGCTCCTACGAGCAGTACTTC.

This clonotype was observed a handful of times. The rearrangement joins TRBV24-1 to TRBJ2-3; 9 bases line up with TRBD1. This CDR3 has 15 amino acids. Germline V CDR1 and CDR2: KGHDR, SFDVKD. V trimming: 4 bases; J trimming: 4 bases; junction bases outside the gene matches: 5. CDR3 DNA sequence: TGTGCCACCAGTGAAGGGACAGGGAGGTCAGATACGCAGTATTTT. As protein: CATSEGTGRSDTQYF.

CDR3: CASRSGVHQGTDTQYF. CDR3 DNA sequence: TGTGCCAGCAGGTCAGGGGTCCATCAAGGTACAGATACGCAGTATTTT. The chain joins TRBV6-1 to TRBJ2-3, with D possibly TRBD1 on 6 matching bases. The CDR3 loop spans 16 amino acids. Trimming took off 6 bases at V and 3 bases at J, with 19 bases between the two ends. Germline loops: CDR1 MNHNS, CDR2 SASEGT.

The CDR3 spells CASSPGGSYGYTF. The CDR3 DNA sequence: TGTGCCAGCAGCCCGGGAGGCTCCTATGGCTACACCTTC. The V and J genes are TRBV5-4 and TRBJ1-2; D not resolved. Germline V gene sequence: CDR1 SGHNT, CDR2 YYREEE (reference sequence). This CDR3 contains 13 residues. V was shortened by 4 bases and J by 4 bases, with 11 bases between the two germline ends.

This chain links TRBV6-1 with TRBJ1-4; D is perhaps TRBD1 (5 bases). The germline V gene encodes CDR1 MNHNS and CDR2 SASEGT. V was trimmed by 6 bases and J by 4 bases, leaving 6 bases between them. This CDR3 has 12 residues. The CDR3 spells CASRGVNEKLFF. The DNA for the CDR3 is TGTGCCAGCAGGGGGGTTAATGAAAAACTGTTTTTT.

This chain uses TRBV2 with TRBJ2-3, with a weak D call TRBD1 (6 bases). Per germline, CDR1 SNHLY and CDR2 FYNNEI. CDR3 length: 15 residues. The V end was cut by 6 bases, the J end by 1 base, with 14 bases between. CDR3 bases: TGTGCCAGCAGAAAGGGGGAAATACGCACAGATACGCAGTATTTT. Amino acid sequence: CASRKGEIRTDTQYF.

Here the CDR3 DNA reads TGTGCCAGCAGTGACGTGGACTTCAGCTCCTACAATGAGCAGTTCTTC. This sequence encodes CASSDVDFSSYNEQFF. The chain combines TRBV2 with TRBJ2-1; a weak D match, TRBD2 (5 bases). CDR3 length: 16 amino acids. The germline CDR1 and CDR2 sequences are SNHLY and FYNNEI. The ends were cut back, 3 bases at V and 0 bases at J, with 12 bases in the middle. Full variable domain (rest looked up from reference TRBV2 and TRBJ2-1): EPEVTQTPSHQVTQMGQEVILRCVPISNHLYFYWYRQILGQKVEFLVSFYNNEISEKSEIFDDQFSVERPDGSNFTLKIRSTKLEDSAMYFCASSDVDFSSYNEQFFGPGTRLTVL.

The chain employs TRBV2 and TRBJ2-7; D not certain. This CDR3 is built from 14 residues. The V gene's germline CDR1 is SNHLY and CDR2 FYNNEI. Deletions cut 3 bases from V and 2 bases from J, with 11 bases between. CDR3 sequence reads: CASSENSATYEQYF. CDR3 bases: TGTGCCAGCAGTGAGAACAGTGCTACCTACGAGCAGTACTTC.

This clonotype is labeled large. This chain links TRBV6-2 or TRBV6-3 with TRBJ1-2; 7 bases line up with TRBD1. V shed 3 bases, J shed 3 bases, and the junction held 10 bases outside the gene matches. This CDR3 contains 16 residues. CDR1 MNHEY and CDR2 SVGEGT come from the germline V gene. CDR3 in DNA: TGTGCCAGCAGTTATGTGACAGGGAGTATGGACTATGGCTACACCTTC. Translation gives CASSYVTGSMDYGYTF.

The chain couples TRBV18 to TRBJ1-6; D is perhaps TRBD1 (6 bases). Germline assignment: CDR1 KGHSH and CDR2 LQKENI. The length of the CDR3 is 16 residues. V lost 2 bases and J lost 9, with 17 bases in between. In DNA form, the CDR3 reads TGTGCCAGCTCACCATCTTCACAGGGCGGAAGTTCACCCCTCCACTTT. This encodes CASSPSSQGGSSPLHF.

The chain employs TRBV11-3 and TRBJ1-6; 8 bases align to TRBD1. V trimming: 6 bases; J trimming: 6 bases; junction bases outside the gene matches: 4. The germline CDR1 and CDR2 sequences are SGHNT and YENEEA. The CDR3 is made up of 14 amino acids. Written as DNA, the CDR3 is TGTGCCAGCAGTGTACAGGGGGGTAATTCACCCCTCCACTTT. This gives the protein CASSVQGGNSPLHF.

The rearrangement links TRBV27 to TRBJ2-7, with D perhaps TRBD2 (6 bases). Germline V gene sequence: CDR1 MNHEY, CDR2 SMNVEV (reference sequence). V was cut by 6 bases and J by 3 bases, with 12 bases left in between. The CDR3 has 13 amino acids. CDR3 sequence (DNA): TGTGCCAGCAGGAGGCTAGCGAACTACGAGCAGTACTTC. The encoded protein is CASRRLANYEQYF.

The rearrangement joins TRBV5-4 to TRBJ1-6; D uncertain. CDR3 length: 16 amino acids. Germline V gives CDR1 SGHNT, CDR2 YYREEE (reference sequence). The ends were cut back, 3 bases at V and 0 bases at J, with 10 bases in the middle. The CDR3 sequence: CASSSVQSSYNSPLHF. CDR3 DNA: TGTGCCAGCAGCTCGGTACAGAGCTCCTATAATTCACCCCTCCACTTT.

The V gene is TRBV27, the J gene TRBJ2-1; D may match TRBD1 or TRBD2 (5 bases each). The CDR3 spans 16 residues. Trimming shortened V by 6 bases and J by 7 bases, and 22 bases separated the two germline ends. Germline lookup yields CDR1 MNHEY and CDR2 SMNVEV (reference sequence). The CDR3 nucleotides are TGTGCCAGCAGAACCACGGACACCGGAGGAACGAATGAGCAGTTCTTC. Translating it yields CASRTTDTGGTNEQFF.

This chain joins TRBV18 and TRBJ1-2; no definite D call. Trimming stripped 5 bases from V and 2 bases from J, with 15 bases between. The CDR3 consists of 15 residues. Germline assignment: CDR1 KGHSH and CDR2 LQKENI. CDR3 sequence: CASSTLDGRNYGYTF. CDR3 DNA sequence: TGTGCCAGCTCAACCTTGGACGGCAGGAACTATGGCTACACCTTC.

The rearrangement links TRBV2 to TRBJ2-2; possible D gene TRBD1, 5 bases. Trimming cost V 7 bases and J 1 base, with 10 bases left between them. This CDR3 is 14 amino acids long. The germline CDR1 and CDR2 sequences are SNHLY and FYNNEI. CDR3 in amino acids: CASTPTGNTGELFF. As DNA, the CDR3 is TGTGCCAGCACCCCTACAGGGAACACCGGGGAGCTGTTTTTT.

The chain carries TRBV10-3 and TRBJ2-3, with a possible D match to TRBD2 (6 bases). The CDR3 totals 13 residues. Trimming removed 6 bases at V and 4 bases at J, with 11 bases between. Germline CDR1 and CDR2: ENHRY and SYGVKD. The CDR3 bases are TGTGCCATCAGCCCCGGGACTGCAGATACGCAGTATTTT. It translates to CAISPGTADTQYF.

This clonotype was recorded a few times. The gene calls are TRBV12-3 or TRBV12-4 and TRBJ2-7; weak D call: TRBD1 (6 bases). V gave up 5 bases and J gave up 2 bases, with 22 bases separating them. CDR3 length equals 17 residues. In DNA, the CDR3 is TGTGCCAGCAGTCAACTGACAATCAGGGGACCTACCTACGAGCAGTACTTC. Translating gives CASSQLTIRGPTYEQYF.

The V call is TRBV14, the J call TRBJ1-2, with D uncertain. Trimming removed 0 bases at V and 0 bases at J, with 8 bases between. The germline CDR1 and CDR2 sequences are SGHDN and FVKESK. The CDR3 runs to 15 residues. CDR3 in amino acids: CASSQETAANYGYTF. The CDR3, as DNA: TGTGCCAGCAGCCAAGAGACCGCGGCTAACTATGGCTACACCTTC.

A word on this clonotype: One end of the junction does not line up with germline, which may come from a read error. CDR3 bases: TGCGCCAGCAGCGCCAACCCTTTCGGGACAACCAATGAAAAACTGTTTTTT. Its protein product is CASSANPFGTTNEKLFF. This rearrangement joins TRBV5-1 to TRBJ1-4, with TRBD1 as a possible D gene (6 bases). Germline lookup yields CDR1 SGHRS and CDR2 YFSETQ. The CDR3 runs 17 residues. Full variable domain (outside the CDR3, taken from reference TRBV5-1 and TRBJ1-4): KAGVTQTPRYLIKTRGQQVTLSCSPISGHRSVSWYQQTPGQGLQFLFEYFSETQRNKGNFPGRFSGRQFSNSRSEMNVSTLELGDSALYLCASSANPFGTTNEKLFFGSGTQLSVL.